This T cell receptor (beta chain) was identified during a study of shared clonotypes between healthy human individuals. Broader study findings: Among four donors, roughly 5% of naive CD4 clonotypes were found in common.

A remark on this clone: Its cognate antigen is unknown.

The CDR3 sequence is 13 residues long. Trimming cost V 2 bases and J 6 bases, with 9 bases left between them. The V gene's germline CDR1 is SGHNT and CDR2 YYREEE (reference sequence). Around 30,000 T cell genomes (around 200 ng DNA) went into each sorted-subset replicate. Assay used: immunoSEQ multiplex PCR; TCRdb lists only in-frame clones, some missing. In the table there are over 150,000 clones, 66% of which are singletons. The specimen was memory CD4+ T cells sorted from blood. Specified subset: CD45RA-negative fraction. The chain has TRBV5-4 and TRBJ1-5, with D possibly TRBD1 on 6 matching bases. The clonotype was recovered from a man aged 25-45 years in good health. CDR3 bases: TGTGCCAGCAGCTTACAGGGTGGTCAGCCCCAGCATTTT. Translating gives CASSLQGGQPQHF.